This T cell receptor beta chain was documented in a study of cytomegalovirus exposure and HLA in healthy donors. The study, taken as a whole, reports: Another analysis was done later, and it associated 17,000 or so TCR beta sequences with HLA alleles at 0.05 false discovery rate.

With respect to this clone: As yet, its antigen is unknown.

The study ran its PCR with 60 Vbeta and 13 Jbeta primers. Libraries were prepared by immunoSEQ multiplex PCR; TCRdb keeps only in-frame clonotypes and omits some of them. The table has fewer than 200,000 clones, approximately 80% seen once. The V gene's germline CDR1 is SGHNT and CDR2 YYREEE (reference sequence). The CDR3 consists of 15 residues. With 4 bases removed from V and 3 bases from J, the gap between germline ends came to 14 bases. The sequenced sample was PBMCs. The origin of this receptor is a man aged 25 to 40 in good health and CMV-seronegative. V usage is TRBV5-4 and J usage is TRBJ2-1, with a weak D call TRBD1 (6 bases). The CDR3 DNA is TGTGCCAGCAGCCTACCCCGACAGGACTACAATGAGCAGTTCTTC. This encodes CASSLPRQDYNEQFF.